A selection of T cell receptor beta chains follows, all from one sample in a study of T cells in Graves' hyperthyroidism and ophthalmopathy. TCRdb independently ran MiXCR on the multiplex PCR reads; one entry per CDR3 protein. The data contain about 330,000 distinct CDR3 sequences, roughly an eighth of them singletons. Sequencing was performed on blood. Source of these receptors: a woman in her 40s with Graves' ophthalmopathy. The CDR3 runs from the conserved cysteine through the conserved F or W. D genes are given only for firm matches. Part of the rows lack a size; the others show once, few, many or a class for expanded clones.

- | - | TRBJ1-1 | TRBV19 | CATGGPMNTEAFF | TGTGCCACGGGGGGGCCGATGAACACTGAAGCTTTCTTT
- | - | TRBJ2-3 | TRBV24-1 | CATSDLADTQYF | TGTGCCACCAGTGATCTGGCAGATACGCAGTATTTT
many | - | TRBJ1-5 | TRBV7-2 | CASSSGQYSNQPQHF | TGTGCCAGCAGTTCCGGACAGTATAGCAATCAGCCCCAGCATTTT
many | TRBD1 | TRBJ1-2 | TRBV7-2 | CASSLASSRGLGYTF | TGTGCCAGCAGCTTAGCATCAAGTAGGGGGCTGGGCTACACCTTC
- | - | TRBJ2-1 | TRBV4-1 | CASSQFAGTFNEQFF | TGCGCCAGCAGCCAATTTGCCGGGACCTTCAATGAGCAGTTCTTC
few | - | TRBJ2-7 | TRBV4-1 | CASSQNGVHSYEQYF | TGCGCCAGCAGCCAAAACGGAGTACACTCCTACGAGCAGTACTTC
- | - | TRBJ2-7 | TRBV11-2 | CASSLDLLQGYEQYF | TGTGCCAGCAGCTTAGATTTATTACAGGGCTACGAGCAGTACTTC
- | TRBD2 | TRBJ2-7 | TRBV4-1 | CASSHGTSGFYEQYF | TGCGCCAGCAGCCATGGGACTAGCGGATTCTACGAGCAGTACTTC
- | - | TRBJ1-2 | TRBV4-1 | CASSQGFMGTPYGYTF | TGCGCCAGCAGCCAAGGGTTTATGGGGACACCCTATGGCTACACCTTC
- | - | TRBJ1-1 | TRBV29-1 | CSVQGTLNTEAFF | TGCAGCGTTCAAGGGACACTGAACACTGAAGCTTTCTTT
- | TRBD2 | TRBJ2-1 | TRBV4-1 | CASSRRGTSDNEQFF | TGCGCCAGCAGCCGAAGGGGGACTAGCGACAATGAGCAGTTCTTC
many | - | TRBJ2-1 | TRBV28 | CASLTSGPGVNEQFF | TGTGCCAGCCTGACGAGCGGACCGGGGGTGAATGAGCAGTTCTTC
many | - | TRBJ2-1 | TRBV12-3/TRBV12-4 | CASSRGQLGTYNEQFF | TGTGCCAGCAGTCGCGGACAGTTGGGTACCTACAATGAGCAGTTCTTC
many | - | TRBJ2-1 | TRBV10-3 | CAISEFDEQFF | TGTGCCATCAGTGAGTTCGATGAGCAGTTCTTC
- | - | TRBJ1-2 | TRBV19 | CASSVPSYGYTF | TGTGCCAGTAGTGTCCCATCTTATGGCTACACCTTC
many | - | TRBJ1-1 | TRBV2 | CASSEAETEAFF | TGTGCCAGCAGTGAAGCGGAGACTGAAGCTTTCTTT
few | - | TRBJ1-6 | TRBV3-1 | CASSQMDRNSPLHF | TGTGCCAGCAGCCAGATGGACCGAAATTCACCCCTCCACTTT
- | - | TRBJ1-1 | TRBV7-9 | CASSATRRDTEAFF | TGTGCCAGCAGCGCCACACGAAGAGACACTGAAGCTTTCTTT
- | TRBD2 | TRBJ2-1 | TRBV7-7 | CASSLELAVYNEQFF | TGTGCTAGCAGCTTAGAACTAGCGGTGTACAATGAGCAGTTCTTC
many | - | TRBJ2-7 | TRBV20-1 | CSASGSLTPYEQYF | TGCAGTGCTAGCGGCAGTTTGACGCCCTACGAGCAGTACTTC
few | - | TRBJ2-6 | TRBV27 | CASSSLTGANVLTF | TGTGCCAGCAGTTCATTAACCGGGGCCAACGTCCTGACTTTC
many | - | TRBJ2-7 | TRBV20-1 | CSARDRSRSSYEQYF | TGCAGTGCTAGAGATCGAAGCAGGAGCTCCTACGAGCAGTACTTC
- | TRBD2 | TRBJ2-5 | TRBV5-1 | CASSLTSGGEETQYF | TGCGCCAGCAGCCTGACTAGCGGGGGGGAAGAGACCCAGTACTTC
- | TRBD1 | TRBJ2-4 | TRBV11-2 | CASSFGTGSIQYF | TGTGCCAGCAGCTTCGGGACAGGGTCGATTCAGTACTTC
few | TRBD1 | TRBJ2-3 | TRBV10-2 | CASSPDRVNTQYF | TGCGCCAGCAGTCCAGACAGGGTGAATACGCAGTATTTT
many | TRBD1 | TRBJ1-1 | TRBV12-3/TRBV12-4 | CASSHPDRDTEAFF | TGTGCCAGCAGCCACCCAGACAGGGACACTGAAGCTTTCTTT
many | - | TRBJ2-5 | TRBV6-1 | CASSYGSGQETQYF | TGTGCCAGCAGTTACGGGTCAGGCCAAGAGACCCAGTACTTC
many | - | TRBJ2-5 | TRBV10-3 | CAISDSLEGETQYF | TGTGCCATCAGTGACAGCCTGGAGGGAGAGACCCAGTACTTC
few | - | TRBJ2-3 | TRBV20-1 | CSARASTDTQYF | TGCAGTGCCCGAGCGAGCACAGATACGCAGTATTTT
- | TRBD2 | TRBJ2-3 | TRBV6-1 | CATRTSGGTDTQYF | TGTGCCACCCGGACTAGCGGGGGCACAGATACGCAGTATTTT
many | - | TRBJ1-1 | TRBV7-9 | CASSLGSRGITEAFF | TGTGCCAGCAGCTTAGGTTCCAGGGGAATCACTGAAGCTTTCTTT
many | TRBD1 | TRBJ1-1 | TRBV6-1 | CASRPWTGRGTEAFF | TGTGCCAGCAGGCCGTGGACAGGACGGGGAACTGAAGCTTTCTTT
many | TRBD1 | TRBJ1-2 | TRBV6-1 | CASLRTGGAGGYTF | TGTGCCAGCCTACGGACAGGGGGCGCTGGGGGCTACACCTTC
few | TRBD2 | TRBJ2-3 | TRBV6-1 | CASSYFAGGYDTQYF | TGTGCCAGCAGTTATTTTGCGGGGGGGTATGATACGCAGTATTTT
- | - | TRBJ2-5 | TRBV18 | CASSNRDSGTQYF | TGTGCCAGCTCAAACCGGGACTCAGGGACCCAGTACTTC
- | - | TRBJ2-3 | TRBV5-1 | CASRLLGTRTDTQYF | TGCGCCAGCAGGCTTCTCGGGACTCGCACAGATACGCAGTATTTT
many | - | TRBJ2-7 | TRBV12-3/TRBV12-4 | CASSLVDADYEQYF | TGTGCCAGCAGTTTAGTAGACGCGGACTACGAGCAGTACTTC
many | - | TRBJ1-5 | TRBV12-5 | CASGLVLDGGNQPQHF | TGTGCTAGTGGTTTGGTATTAGATGGTGGGAATCAGCCCCAGCATTTT
- | TRBD2 | TRBJ2-3 | TRBV20-1 | CSARDPGLAGRGDTQYF | TGCAGTGCTAGAGATCCTGGACTAGCGGGAAGAGGAGATACGCAGTATTTT
many | - | TRBJ1-4 | TRBV7-2 | CASSLAGRPNEKLFF | TGTGCCAGCAGCTTAGCTGGGCGGCCTAATGAAAAACTGTTTTTT
many | - | TRBJ2-1 | TRBV28 | CASSLIESYNEQFF | TGTGCCAGCAGTTTAATCGAGTCCTACAATGAGCAGTTCTTC
many | TRBD1 | TRBJ2-1 | TRBV10-3 | CAIMGTGNEQFF | TGTGCCATCATGGGGACAGGGAATGAGCAGTTCTTC
many | TRBD1 | TRBJ2-1 | TRBV28 | CASVPGPVQGTSYNEQFF | TGTGCCAGCGTTCCAGGGCCAGTACAGGGGACGTCCTACAATGAGCAGTTCTTC
many | - | TRBJ1-2 | TRBV15 | CATDVGYGETGHYGYTF | TGTGCCACGGACGTGGGGTATGGGGAGACAGGCCACTATGGCTACACCTTC
many | - | TRBJ1-5 | TRBV6-1 | CASSDHGGNQPQHF | TGTGCCAGCAGTGACCACGGTGGCAATCAGCCCCAGCATTTT
many | - | TRBJ2-1 | TRBV3-1 | CASSQDGAPRDEQFF | TGTGCCAGCAGCCAAGACGGAGCCCCTCGTGATGAGCAGTTCTTC
many | TRBD1 | TRBJ2-7 | TRBV6-2/TRBV6-3 | CASRRLTHRGADEQYF | TGTGCCAGCAGACGATTGACTCACAGGGGGGCGGACGAGCAGTACTTC
few | - | TRBJ1-5 | TRBV7-9 | CASSPGDTQREPQHF | TGTGCCAGCAGCCCGGGGGACACCCAACGAGAGCCCCAGCATTTT
- | TRBD1 | TRBJ2-7 | TRBV5-1 | CASSRPGTGDDEQYF | TGCGCCAGTAGCCGACCCGGGACAGGGGATGACGAGCAGTACTTC
many | - | TRBJ2-1 | TRBV6-1 | CASSRLEVGGNEQFF | TGTGCCAGCAGTAGACTAGAGGTGGGTGGCAATGAGCAGTTCTTC
many | TRBD2 | TRBJ2-3 | TRBV29-1 | CSVESGTDTQYF | TGCAGCGTTGAAAGCGGGACTGATACGCAGTATTTT
many | TRBD1 | TRBJ1-5 | TRBV12-3/TRBV12-4 | CASRDRVGGNQPQHF | TGTGCCAGCAGGGACAGGGTCGGGGGCAATCAGCCCCAGCATTTT
few | - | TRBJ2-4 | TRBV2 | CASSEKGGLAKNIQYF | TGTGCCAGCAGTGAAAAGGGGGGGCTAGCCAAAAACATTCAGTACTTC
many | - | TRBJ1-1 | TRBV28 | CASSPYLGRGRLTTEAFF | TGTGCCAGCAGCCCCTATTTGGGGCGTGGGCGCTTGACCACTGAAGCTTTCTTT
few | - | TRBJ1-5 | TRBV30 | CAWSVLRKNQPQHF | TGTGCCTGGAGTGTACTAAGGAAGAATCAGCCCCAGCATTTT
few | TRBD2 | TRBJ2-4 | TRBV20-1 | CSASGERETKNIQYF | TGCAGTGCCTCAGGGGAGCGGGAGACCAAAAACATTCAGTACTTC
many | - | TRBJ1-2 | TRBV10-3 | CAISGGRQSGYTF | TGTGCCATCAGTGGAGGACGACAGAGCGGCTACACCTTC